A selection of T cell receptor beta chains follows, all from one sample in a study of T cells after somatic rescue of genetic block. Data came from immunoSEQ multiplex PCR; TCRdb stores just in-frame clones and leaves some out. The sample includes more than 9,500 clones, 74% of them seen just once. Material: peripheral blood mononuclear cells (PBMCs). These receptors all come from a boy younger than 18. Each CDR3 is given with its conserved first and last residue. Clone size is shown for a subset of rows, as once, few, many or a class of expanded clone.

TRBJ2-1 | TRBV10-3 | - | CAISELNNEQFF
TRBJ2-1 | TRBV11-2 | - | CASSGTTYNEQFF
TRBJ2-1 | TRBV30 | few | CAWSFLWGQSSYNEQFF
TRBJ2-5 | TRBV18 | - | CASSLRVAGSQETQYF
TRBJ2-1 | TRBV9 | - | CASSETNSGRADIEQFF
TRBJ2-5 | TRBV2 | few | CASRESGGAQTQYF
TRBJ1-5 | TRBV6-5 | - | CASSYSPGPNQPQHF
TRBJ1-2 | TRBV18 | - | CASSPRMGDHSVSYGYTF
TRBJ2-7 | TRBV18 | - | CASSPVTYEQYF
TRBJ2-7 | TRBV7-2 | - | CASSYTGLEYEQYF
TRBJ2-1 | TRBV5-8 | - | CASSLDISNEQFF
TRBJ1-4 | TRBV6-6 | - | CASRQIRVNEKLFF
TRBJ1-6 | TRBV5-4 | - | CASSLDRGLSPLHF
TRBJ2-3 | TRBV11-2 | - | CASSFRGGRGVTDTQYF
TRBJ2-7 | TRBV30 | few | CAWSVVSRPYEQYF
TRBJ2-3 | TRBV7-9 | - | CASSRSRDTQYF
TRBJ1-3 | TRBV19 | - | CASSAGQLFSGNTIYF
TRBJ2-7 | TRBV7-6 | - | CASSSGSSYEQYF
TRBJ2-7 | TRBV30 | once | CACGGGQGIYEQYF
TRBJ1-6 | TRBV6-6 | few | CASSGDGNSPLHF
TRBJ2-1 | TRBV27 | few | CASKKDSYNEQFF
TRBJ2-1 | TRBV10-1 | - | CASSESPRGEQFF
TRBJ2-5 | TRBV25-1 | - | CASGNRARETQYF
TRBJ2-7 | TRBV28 | - | CASVKQGPYRSSYEQYF
TRBJ2-7 | TRBV5-1 | - | CASGLGTYEQYF
TRBJ1-1 | TRBV6-1 | - | CASSEPFPGQGSGYTEAFF
TRBJ2-1 | TRBV7-8 | once | CASSFFLAGVWDNEQFF
TRBJ2-3 | TRBV10-2 | - | CASSDVGTQYF
TRBJ1-2 | TRBV10-3 | - | CAINGGGPNYGYTF
TRBJ2-7 | TRBV6-4 | once | CASSDCSRDRASYEQYF
TRBJ2-3 | TRBV28 | few | CASSPLAVNTDTQYF
TRBJ1-2 | TRBV6-5 | - | CASRPDTLRGYTF
TRBJ2-1 | TRBV5-4 | few | CASKQGSNEQFF
TRBJ2-4 | TRBV28 | - | CASSRAKNIQYF
TRBJ1-1 | TRBV27 | - | CASSRTGSEAFF
TRBJ2-7 | TRBV9 | once | CASSGLAGGAEQYF
TRBJ1-2 | TRBV7-2 | - | CASSLANTDSNYGYTF
TRBJ2-7 | TRBV15 | - | CATSRGVGLAGSPTYEQYF
TRBJ2-7 | TRBV6-5 | few | CASRGTVTYEQYF
TRBJ2-5 | TRBV6-5 | - | CASYQVQETQYF
TRBJ2-4 | TRBV6-6 | - | CATHPGPGDKNIQYF
TRBJ2-7 | TRBV9 | - | CASSLLPLYEQYF
TRBJ2-7 | TRBV5-1 | - | CASSLVTGLYEQYF
TRBJ2-1 | TRBV5-8 | - | CASSFDGSTGEQFF
TRBJ1-1 | TRBV9 | - | CASSALTGGAYMNTEAFF
TRBJ2-3 | TRBV10-1 | - | CASSESAGGGDTQYF
TRBJ1-2 | TRBV28 | medium-sized | CASSADRGHGYTF
TRBJ2-5 | TRBV19 | - | CASSIGPGLSWETQYF
TRBJ2-5 | TRBV21-1 | - | CASRNKGQGETQYF
TRBJ1-1 | TRBV10-3 | few | CAIRTGPMNTEAFF
TRBJ2-3 | TRBV4-1 | - | CASSQETGTDTQYF
TRBJ1-6 | TRBV28 | few | CASSRGQGKGSPLHF
TRBJ1-1 | TRBV18 | - | CASSPQGLNTEAFF
TRBJ2-5 | TRBV19 | - | CASSSTGGINQETQYF
TRBJ2-3 | TRBV6-1 | once | CASCYLWTDTQYF
TRBJ2-7 | TRBV30 | - | CAWNSGADSWTYEQYF
TRBJ2-7 | TRBV2 | - | CASTPGTSGSGEQYF
TRBJ2-7 | TRBV7-2 | - | CASSSWGYEQYF
TRBJ1-2 | TRBV11-2 | - | CASSLVDRIYGYTF
TRBJ2-1 | TRBV11-3 | - | CASSPGGIYNEQFF